This entry lists 21 T cell receptor beta chains sequenced from one sample in a study of Ad26.COV2.S vaccination and SARS-CoV-2 variants. The method was immunoSEQ multiplex PCR; TCRdb's version includes in-frame clones alone and lacks a portion of them. Among roughly 350,000 clones listed, about nine tenths were seen once. The treatment denotes: about 20 received Ad26.COV2.S at low or high dose, single or two shots; five or six received placebo; per-sample allocation not given. Sampling took place 63 days after the first vaccine or placebo injection. The input for sequencing was peripheral blood, taken in a trial of Ad26.COV2.S vaccine versus placebo. The receptor source for this set is a person between 18 and 65 years old who received the Ad26.COV2.S COVID-19 vaccine or a placebo.

The chain is built from TRBV19 and TRBJ2-1; D is perhaps TRBD2 (6 bases). The V gene lost 5 bases and the J gene lost 6 bases, with 14 bases spanning the gap. CDR1 and CDR2 from the germline V gene are LNHDA and SQIVND (reference sequence). This CDR3 has 14 amino acids. CDR3 nucleotides: TGTGCCAGTAGTGTAACTACGACTAGCAATGAGCAGTTCTTC. Protein sequence: CASSVTTTSNEQFF.

The V call is TRBV18, the J call TRBJ1-5; D is unresolved. CDR3 length: 13 residues. CDR1 is KGHSH, CDR2 LQKENI, per germline. Trimming took off 2 bases at V and 3 bases at J, with 5 bases between the two ends. CDR3 nucleotides: TGTGCCAGCTCACCAGACAACAATCAGCCCCAGCATTTT. Its protein product is CASSPDNNQPQHF. The whole variable domain, remainder taken from reference TRBV18 and TRBJ1-5, is NAGVMQNPRHLVRRRGQEARLRCSPMKGHSHVYWYRQLPEEGLKFMVYLQKENIIDESGMPKERFSAEFPKEGPSILRIQQVVRGDSAAYFCASSPDNNQPQHFGDGTRLSIL.

Concerning this clone: This specimen includes other DNA sequences encoding the same CDR3. The CDR3, as DNA: TGTGCCAGCTCTAGACAGGGTGATCAGCCCCAGCATTTT. Its protein is CASSRQGDQPQHF. The chain joins TRBV6-5 to TRBJ1-5; 7 positions match TRBD1. This CDR3 spans 13 amino acids. The V and J ends lost 8 bases and 5 bases, in that order; junction bases with no gene match: 6. Germline-derived CDR1 and CDR2 are MNHEY and SVGAGI.

This clone came up once. The chain uses TRBV5-1 and TRBJ1-2; no firm D call. CDR3 length: 14 residues. Germline lookup yields CDR1 SGHRS and CDR2 YFSETQ. Trimming pared 0 bases from V and 0 bases from J, leaving 6 bases between. CDR3 nucleotides: TGCGCCAGCAGCTTGGGGGAAGCTAACTATGGCTACACCTTC. This translates into CASSLGEANYGYTF.

V is TRBV7-9 and J is TRBJ1-2, with TRBD1 identical over 8 bases. From germline, CDR1 is SEHNR and CDR2 FQNEAQ (reference sequence). V was clipped by 7 bases and J by 6 bases; unmatched bases: 4. The CDR3 extends over 12 amino acids. The CDR3 protein is CASTPTGDGYTF. The CDR3 bases are TGTGCCAGCACCCCGACAGGGGATGGCTACACCTTC.

The chain recombines TRBV11-1 with TRBJ2-3; D not resolved. In germline, CDR1 is SGHAT, CDR2 FQDESV (reference sequence). The CDR3 consists of 13 residues. The ends were cut back, 2 bases at V and 9 bases at J, with 12 bases in the middle. In DNA, the CDR3 is TGTGCCAGCAGCTTACCGCAGACAAGGACGCAGTATTTT. This gives the protein CASSLPQTRTQYF.

The chain employs TRBV29-1 and TRBJ2-4; D is possibly TRBD2 (6 bases). Looked up from germline, CDR1 is SQVTM and CDR2 is ANQGSEA. The CDR3 spans 15 residues. V was clipped by 4 bases and J by 3 bases, with 16 bases between them. The CDR3 protein is CSVGPGEAGKNIQYF. As DNA, the CDR3 is TGCAGCGTTGGGCCCGGGGAGGCTGGCAAAAACATTCAGTACTTC.

V and J are TRBV6-6 and TRBJ2-1, with 10 nucleotides matching TRBD1. CDR1 is MNHNY and CDR2 is SVGAGI in the germline V gene (reference sequence). The CDR3 spans 14 residues. V shed 5 bases, J shed 7 bases, and the junction held 5 bases outside the gene matches. The CDR3 DNA sequence: TGTGCCAGCAGTCCCGGGACAGGGGATAATGAGCAGTTCTTC. Translated: CASSPGTGDNEQFF.

This rearrangement joins TRBV25-1 to TRBJ2-1; D is uncertain. Germline V lookup: CDR1 MGHDK, CDR2 SYGVNS. The germline V and J ends were trimmed by 6 bases and 5 bases, with 5 bases remaining between them. The CDR3 contains 11 residues. The CDR3 DNA reads TGTGCCAGCAGCCCCAACAATGAGCAGTTCTTC. This encodes CASSPNNEQFF.

The CDR3 region is CASSRGGGTGNTIYF. In DNA form, the CDR3 reads TGCGCCAGCTCCCGAGGAGGGGGAACTGGAAACACCATATATTTT. V gene TRBV5-1 combines with J gene TRBJ1-3, with D tentatively TRBD1 (6 bases). CDR1 is SGHRS and CDR2 is YFSETQ in the germline V gene. The CDR3 is 15 amino acids. Trimming pared 7 bases from V and 2 bases from J, leaving 16 bases between.

The V gene is TRBV6-6, the J gene TRBJ1-1, with D tentatively TRBD1 (6 bases). The V end was cut by 6 bases, the J end by 4 bases, with 12 bases between. This CDR3 comprises 13 residues. CDR1 and CDR2 from the germline V gene are MNHNY and SVGAGI (reference sequence). The CDR3 spells CASSLEGVTEAFF. The CDR3, as DNA: TGTGCCAGCAGCCTTGAGGGGGTCACTGAAGCTTTCTTT.

V usage is TRBV6-2 or TRBV6-3 and J usage is TRBJ2-7; a possible D gene is TRBD1 (6 bases). Trimming left V 6 bases short and J 3 bases short, with 12 bases between. Per germline, CDR1 MNHEY and CDR2 SVGEGT. The CDR3 has 13 amino acids. CDR3 nucleotide sequence: TGTGCCAGCAGCCGGGACACCTACTACGAGCAGTACTTC. This sequence encodes CASSRDTYYEQYF.

This chain uses TRBV6-5 with TRBJ2-2; D is ambiguous. CDR3 length equals 14 residues. Germline assignment: CDR1 MNHEY and CDR2 SVGAGI. The V gene lost 5 bases and the J gene lost 4 bases, with 11 bases spanning the gap. The CDR3 nucleotides read TGTGCCAGCAGTCAAAAACAAGGCACCGGGGAGCTGTTTTTT. Amino acids: CASSQKQGTGELFF.

The genes are TRBV20-1 and TRBJ2-7; D may be TRBD1 or TRBD2 (5 bases each). Germline loops: CDR1 DFQATT, CDR2 SNEGSKA (reference sequence). The CDR3 totals 11 residues. Trimming took off 5 bases at V and 7 bases at J, with 12 bases between the two ends. The CDR3 loop is CSAPGWGEQYF. CDR3 DNA: TGCAGTGCTCCCGGATGGGGGGAGCAGTACTTC.

This chain links TRBV2 with TRBJ1-5; TRBD1 matches at 9 bases. The ends lost 6 bases at V and 4 bases at J; junction bases unmatched: 4. The CDR3 has 14 residues. From germline, CDR1 is SNHLY and CDR2 FYNNEI. This CDR3 is CASSRDRVNQPQHF. CDR3 bases: TGTGCCAGCAGCCGGGACAGGGTAAATCAGCCCCAGCATTTT.

The DNA of the CDR3 is TGTGCCAGCAGCCCTAACTTAAACACCATATATTTT. It translates to CASSPNLNTIYF. The chain carries TRBV7-9 and TRBJ1-3; D is uncertain. The V gene's germline CDR1 is SEHNR and CDR2 FQNEAQ (reference sequence). Trimming removed 5 bases from V and 6 bases from J, with 8 bases in between. This CDR3 contains 12 residues.

The J gene is TRBJ2-4, the V gene TRBV19; D may match TRBD1 or TRBD2 (5 bases each). Germline V gene sequence: CDR1 LNHDA, CDR2 SQIVND (reference sequence). CDR3 length: 14 amino acids. Trimming removed 1 base at V and 3 bases at J, with 7 bases between. CDR3 nucleotides: TGTGCCAGTAGTATAGCTGGGGGCAAAAACATTCAGTACTTC. Encoded protein: CASSIAGGKNIQYF. The full variable domain, rest sourced from reference TRBV19 and TRBJ2-4, is DGGITQSPKYLFRKEGQNVTLSCEQNLNHDAMYWYRQDPGQGLRLIYYSQIVNDFQKGDIAEGYSVSREKKESFPLTVTSAQKNPTAFYLCASSIAGGKNIQYFGAGTRLSVL.

As concerns this clone: Other DNA sequences of this sample code for an identical CDR3. V and J are TRBV7-9 and TRBJ2-7, with unresolved D. The V gene lost 5 bases and the J gene lost 1 base, with 3 bases spanning the gap. Germline values: CDR1 SEHNR, CDR2 FQNEAQ (reference sequence). CDR3 size: 11 residues. The CDR3 DNA reads as TGTGCCAGCAGCGCATCCTACGAGCAGTACTTC. Protein product: CASSASYEQYF.

The chain links TRBV14 to TRBJ1-2; perhaps TRBD1 as D (6 bases). CDR3 length equals 13 residues. Germline CDR1 is SGHDN and CDR2 is FVKESK. Between the trimmed V and J ends, which lost 8 bases and 2 bases, there was a span of 12 bases. CDR3: CASSRTANYGYTF. As DNA, the CDR3 is TGTGCCAGCTCCCGGACAGCCAACTATGGCTACACCTTC.

The chain carries TRBV7-3 and TRBJ1-2; TRBD1 aligns across 9 bases. This CDR3 contains 14 residues. V lost 3 bases and J lost 2; bases outside the gene matches: 1. CDR1 and CDR2 (germline): SGHTA, FQGTGA. CDR3 residues: CASSLGTGNYGYTF. CDR3 DNA: TGTGCCAGCAGCTTGGGGACAGGGAACTATGGCTACACCTTC.

This clone was found once. The chain carries TRBV9 and TRBJ2-1; 7 positions match TRBD1. Germline lookup yields CDR1 SGDLS and CDR2 YYNGEE. The length of the CDR3 is 15 residues. V was clipped by 2 bases and J by 7 bases; unmatched bases: 9. The DNA of the CDR3 is TGTGCCAGCAGCGTCCGGGACAGCATCCGGAATGAGCAGTTCTTC. This encodes CASSVRDSIRNEQFF.